Listed here is a single TCR beta chain. This record comes from a study of control samples from healthy donors and cancer patients. The germline V gene has CDR1 MNHEY and CDR2 SMNVEV (reference sequence). The CDR3 totals 14 residues. The V end was cut by 8 bases, the J end by 0 bases, with 11 bases between. The table came from immunoSEQ multiplex PCR; TCRdb's copy has only in-frame clones and leaves some out. The repertoire has around 80,000 clones, around 87% of them found once; the top ten carry around 20%. The clonotype originates from a man aged 45 to 65 in good health. Sequencing input: blood. The V call is TRBV27, the J call TRBJ1-3, with D tentatively TRBD1 (5 bases). For the CDR3, the DNA is TGTGCCAGCTCGGGGGAAGGCTCTGGAAACACCATATATTTT. It codes for CASSGEGSGNTIYF.